A single sample gave rise to the 10 T cell receptor beta chains below, sequenced in a study of cytomegalovirus exposure and HLA in healthy donors. Vbeta (60) and Jbeta (13) primers were used in the PCR. Libraries were prepared by immunoSEQ multiplex PCR; TCRdb keeps only in-frame clonotypes and omits some of them. The sample includes fewer than 110,000 clones, 65% to 85% of them seen just once. Specimen: PBMCs. These receptors originate from a man in his late teens or twenties in good health and CMV-seronegative.

The rearrangement joins TRBV2 to TRBJ2-7; D unresolved. The CDR3 spans 12 residues. V was shortened by 7 bases and J by 3 bases, with 10 bases between the two germline ends. Germline CDR1 and CDR2: SNHLY and FYNNEI. In DNA, the CDR3 is TGTGCCAGCAACTTAAACCGCTACGAGCAGTACTTC. Encoded protein: CASNLNRYEQYF.

This sequence joins TRBV2 and TRBJ2-3; TRBD1 is a possible D gene (6 bases). In germline, CDR1 is SNHLY, CDR2 FYNNEI. With 8 bases removed from V and 0 bases from J, the gap between germline ends came to 15 bases. The CDR3 runs 15 residues. CDR3 sequence reads: CASGAWGPSTDTQYF. CDR3 nucleotides: TGTGCCAGCGGTGCATGGGGGCCCAGCACAGATACGCAGTATTTT.

The chain links TRBV28 to TRBJ2-5; D possibly corresponds to TRBD2 (6 bases). V lost 5 bases, J lost 2 bases, and 15 bases lay in between. Germline lookup yields CDR1 MDHEN and CDR2 SYDVKM. The length of the CDR3 is 15 residues. The CDR3 sequence is CASSHRSGGQETQYF. The CDR3 bases are TGTGCCAGCAGTCACCGTTCTGGGGGGCAAGAGACCCAGTACTTC.

V gene TRBV4-1 combines with J gene TRBJ1-2; D is ambiguous. This CDR3 is 20 amino acids long. Germline CDR1 is MGHRA and CDR2 is YSYEKL. Trimming took off 0 bases at V and 2 bases at J, with 25 bases between the two ends. The CDR3 nucleotides are TGCGCCAGCAGCCAAGAGACTTCGGGTACGGCGGTTCGAGCGAACTATGGCTACACCTTC. Residues: CASSQETSGTAVRANYGYTF.

The rearrangement uses TRBV7-2 and TRBJ1-1; D possibly corresponds to TRBD1 (5 bases). Germline V gene sequence: CDR1 SGHTA, CDR2 FQGNSA. The CDR3 loop spans 14 amino acids. Trimming stripped 1 base from V and 3 bases from J, with 9 bases between. In nucleotides, the CDR3 is TGTGCCAGCAGCTTAGGGCGGGGGTACACTGAAGCTTTCTTT. Translation: CASSLGRGYTEAFF.

This chain uses TRBV27 with TRBJ1-2, with unresolved D. The CDR3 is 15 residues long. The germline V gene has CDR1 MNHEY and CDR2 SMNVEV (reference sequence). Trimming shortened V by 0 bases and J by 4 bases, and 12 bases separated the two germline ends. The CDR3 sequence: CASSLSEGSAYGYTF. Here the CDR3 DNA reads TGTGCCAGCAGTTTATCGGAGGGATCGGCCTATGGCTACACCTTC.

The rearrangement uses TRBV19 and TRBJ2-7; D may be TRBD1 (6 bases). CDR1 and CDR2 (germline): LNHDA, SQIVND (reference sequence). This CDR3 has 15 residues. The V and J ends lost 7 bases and 0 bases respectively, with 16 bases between them. The CDR3 bases are TGTGCCAGTACTCCCGGGACACCGAGCTCCTACGAGCAGTACTTC. Residues: CASTPGTPSSYEQYF.

This chain connects TRBV28 to TRBJ1-3, with D tentatively TRBD1 (5 bases). Trimming removed 7 bases from V and 8 bases from J, with 18 bases in between. The CDR3 runs to 14 residues. Per germline, CDR1 MDHEN and CDR2 SYDVKM. The CDR3 loop is CASTRSGNGDTIYF. The CDR3 DNA sequence: TGTGCCAGCACCCGGTCAGGGAATGGGGACACCATATATTTT.

This clone has only a few counts. The DNA of the CDR3 is TGTGCCAGCAGTTTATCGGGGGGGGCGGGAGCCGGGGGTAATGAAAAACTGTTTTTT. Translated: CASSLSGGAGAGGNEKLFF. The J gene is TRBJ1-4, the V gene TRBV27; D perhaps matches TRBD1 (6 bases). V lost 0 bases to trimming and J lost 4 bases, with 21 bases between them. This CDR3 has 19 residues. CDR1 and CDR2 from the germline V gene are MNHEY and SMNVEV (reference sequence).

The V call is TRBV7-2, the J call TRBJ1-5, with a tentative D call TRBD1 (5 bases). Germline CDR1 reads SGHTA; CDR2 reads FQGNSA. This CDR3 spans 14 amino acids. Trimming pared 6 bases from V and 4 bases from J, leaving 13 bases between. This CDR3 is CASRAYQGNQPQHF. CDR3 nucleotides: TGTGCCAGCAGAGCTTATCAGGGAAATCAGCCCCAGCATTTT.